These 19 T cell receptor beta chains came from one sample sequenced in a study of T cell repertoires in cytomegalovirus infection. From the reads, TCRdb called clonotypes with MiXCR, one entry per CDR3 protein. The profile shows around 320,000 distinct CDR3 sequences, more than 8% of them singletons. The sample was PBMCs. The receptors come from a human donor in good health (CMV status not recorded). Some clones in this sample may be carry-over from other donors' samples.

The chain employs TRBV12-3 or TRBV12-4 and TRBJ2-7, with D tentatively TRBD1 (7 bases). V lost 5 bases, J lost 6 bases, and 14 bases lay in between. The CDR3 has 13 amino acids. The CDR3 sequence is CASSPRQGGEQYF. The DNA for the CDR3 is TGTGCCAGCAGTCCTAGACAGGGAGGCGAGCAGTACTTC.

As regards this clonotype: Germline and junction disagree at one end, which may indicate a read error. The gene calls are TRBV7-2 and TRBJ2-7; a weak D match, TRBD1 (6 bases). The CDR3 is 15 amino acids. In germline, CDR1 is SGHTA, CDR2 FQGNSA. The CDR3 sequence: CANSRKRQVLYEQYF. In nucleotides, the CDR3 is TGTGCCAACAGCCGTAAGAGACAGGTACTCTACGAGCAGTACTTC. The variable domain in full, with the rest retrieved from reference TRBV7-2 and TRBJ2-7, is GAGVSQSPSNKVTEKGKDVELRCDPISGHTALYWYRQSLGQGLEFLIYFQGNSAPDKSGLPSDRFSAERTGGSVSTLTIQRTQQEDSAVYLCANSRKRQVLYEQYFGPGTRLTVT.

In this sample, this clonotype turned up a few times. The chain uses TRBV25-1 and TRBJ1-2; the match to TRBD1 covers 7 bases. Unmatched junction bases numbered 4, after V lost 3 bases and J lost 3 bases. From germline, CDR1 is MGHDK and CDR2 SYGVNS. The CDR3 length is 14 residues. The CDR3: CASSDYTGDYGYTF. CDR3 DNA sequence: TGTGCCAGCAGTGACTATACAGGGGACTATGGCTACACCTTC.

At least ten counts were recorded for this clonotype. J is TRBJ1-4 and V is TRBV7-2, with D possibly TRBD1 on 5 matching bases. Trimming took 3 bases from V and 7 from J, leaving 9 bases between them. The CDR3 spans 13 residues. Germline CDR1 and CDR2: SGHTA and FQGNSA. The CDR3 is CASSLAGPEKLFF. The CDR3 DNA reads as TGTGCCAGCAGCTTGGCAGGGCCTGAAAAACTGTTTTTT. Filled out from reference TRBV7-2 and TRBJ1-4, the complete variable domain reads GAGVSQSPSNKVTEKGKDVELRCDPISGHTALYWYRQSLGQGLEFLIYFQGNSAPDKSGLPSDRFSAERTGGSVSTLTIQRTQQEDSAVYLCASSLAGPEKLFFGSGTQLSVL.

This clonotype was detected ten times or more. This sequence joins TRBV7-9 and TRBJ1-4; maybe TRBD1 (5 bases). Germline V gene data show CDR1 as SEHNR and CDR2 as FQNEAQ (reference sequence). The CDR3 has 15 amino acids. V lost 5 bases, J lost 0 bases, and 10 bases lay in between. Here the CDR3 reads CASSLDKPTNEKLFF. CDR3 coding DNA: TGTGCCAGCAGCCTGGACAAACCAACTAATGAAAAACTGTTTTTT.

This clonotype was found many times. The chain has TRBV7-2 and TRBJ2-3; D is unresolved. Trimming pared 0 bases from V and 1 base from J, leaving 23 bases between. The CDR3 has 20 amino acids. Germline CDR1 reads SGHTA; CDR2 reads FQGNSA. The CDR3 spells CASSLALPGGIRTGTDTQYF. As DNA, the CDR3 is TGTGCCAGCAGCTTAGCGCTACCTGGCGGAATACGCACTGGCACAGATACGCAGTATTTT.

The table lists this clonotype with many counts. This chain's CDR3 is CASSPPRTGPVFYGYTF. CDR3 DNA sequence: TGTGCCAGCAGCCCCCCCCGAACGGGTCCCGTTTTCTATGGCTACACCTTC. This chain uses TRBV7-2 with TRBJ1-2; no definite D call. Germline lookup yields CDR1 SGHTA and CDR2 FQGNSA. V lost 5 bases to trimming and J lost 4 bases, with 23 bases between them. The CDR3 length is 17 residues.

This clonotype was detected many times. This rearrangement joins TRBV7-2 to TRBJ2-7, with 8 bases matching TRBD1. The CDR3 extends over 15 amino acids. The germline V gene encodes CDR1 SGHTA and CDR2 FQGNSA. V shed 7 bases and J 8 bases; nucleotides not matched to a gene: 16. This chain's CDR3 is CASTLARTGTGQQYF. CDR3 in DNA: TGTGCCAGCACCCTTGCCCGAACCGGGACAGGTCAGCAGTACTTC.

This clonotype has a handful of counts. The rearrangement uses TRBV20-1 and TRBJ2-3, with 10 bases lining up with TRBD2. The CDR3 consists of 14 residues. V shed 2 bases, J shed 3 bases, and the junction held 2 bases outside the gene matches. Germline V gene lookup returns CDR1 DFQATT and CDR2 SNEGSKA (reference sequence). CDR3: CSARLAGATDTQYF. CDR3 nucleotides: TGCAGTGCTAGACTAGCGGGAGCAACAGATACGCAGTATTTT.

This clonotype was seen at least ten times. The V call is TRBV7-6, the J call TRBJ2-5; D is ambiguous. Germline V gene sequence: CDR1 SGHVS, CDR2 FNYEAQ. V dropped 1 base and J dropped 4 bases, with 13 bases sitting between them. The CDR3 runs 15 residues. The CDR3, as DNA: TGTGCCAGCAGCTTAGGCGTGGAGCAACGAGAGACCCAGTACTTC. Translated, it gives CASSLGVEQRETQYF. The full variable domain, rest sourced from reference TRBV7-6 and TRBJ2-5, is GAGVSQSPRYKVTKRGQDVALRCDPISGHVSLYWYRQALGQGPEFLTYFNYEAQQDKSGLPNDRFSAERPEGSISTLTIQRTEQRDSAMYRCASSLGVEQRETQYFGPGTRLLVL.

This clonotype has a handful of counts. V and J are TRBV7-2 and TRBJ1-2, with TRBD1 identical over 8 bases. The germline V gene has CDR1 SGHTA and CDR2 FQGNSA. This CDR3 contains 12 residues. Unmatched junction bases numbered 3, after V lost 9 bases and J lost 3 bases. CDR3 sequence: CASDRGYYGYTF. CDR3 sequence (DNA): TGTGCCAGTGACAGGGGATACTATGGCTACACCTTC.

The chain joins TRBV9 to TRBJ2-1; D perhaps matches TRBD1 (6 bases). This CDR3 contains 16 residues. Trimming removed 4 bases at V and 6 bases at J, with 20 bases between. Germline CDR1 SGDLS, CDR2 YYNGEE. CDR3 in DNA: TGTGCCAGCAGCTCCCGACCCGGGGAACAGGGCAATGAGCAGTTCTTC. Residues: CASSSRPGEQGNEQFF.

At least ten counts were recorded for this clonotype. The chain recombines TRBV20-1 with TRBJ2-3; 15 bases match TRBD2. The CDR3 loop spans 14 amino acids. V gave up 6 bases and J gave up 11 bases; unmatched junction bases: 9. Germline loops: CDR1 DFQATT, CDR2 SNEGSKA (reference sequence). The CDR3 loop reads CSANPGLAGGLQYF. In nucleotides, the CDR3 is TGCAGTGCGAATCCAGGACTAGCGGGAGGGCTGCAGTATTTT.

This clonotype has just a few counts. The rearrangement joins TRBV6-1 to TRBJ2-1; 13 bases are a match to TRBD2. The CDR3 runs 14 residues. V dropped 5 bases and J dropped 12; count of bases not matched to a gene: 7. Looked up from germline, CDR1 is MNHNS and CDR2 is SASEGT. CDR3 loop: CASSPGLAGVAQFF. CDR3 sequence (DNA): TGTGCCAGCAGTCCTGGACTAGCGGGAGTGGCGCAGTTCTTC.

The sample holds many counts of this clonotype. The chain employs TRBV11-2 and TRBJ2-2; no clear D. CDR3 length equals 15 residues. Trimming left V 1 base short and J 2 bases short, with 8 bases between. Germline V gene sequence: CDR1 SGHAT, CDR2 FQNNGV. This CDR3 reads CASSLAGFNTGELFF. The DNA of the CDR3 is TGTGCCAGCAGCTTAGCGGGCTTCAACACCGGGGAGCTGTTTTTT.

This clonotype was seen a handful of times. The rearrangement uses TRBV12-3 or TRBV12-4 and TRBJ1-2; TRBD1 might be the D (6 bases). CDR3 length equals 15 residues. V was trimmed by 7 bases and J by 0 bases, leaving 15 bases between them. The CDR3 protein is CASTWADRSNYGYTF. CDR3 coding DNA: TGTGCCAGCACCTGGGCCGACAGGTCTAACTATGGCTACACCTTC.

This clonotype has more than one count but fewer than ten. The chain carries TRBV6-2 or TRBV6-3 and TRBJ2-7, with D uncertain. Germline values: CDR1 MNHEY, CDR2 SVGEGT. The CDR3 is 12 amino acids. V dropped 7 bases and J dropped 5 bases, with 12 bases sitting between them. The CDR3: CASTEDRNEQYF. DNA of the CDR3: TGTGCCAGCACCGAGGACCGAAACGAGCAGTACTTC.

The CDR3 bases are TGTGCCATCAGTGAGTCGGGACAGGTTGGAAACACCATATATTTT. It yields the protein CAISESGQVGNTIYF. V is TRBV10-3 and J is TRBJ1-3; the match to TRBD1 covers 8 bases. Unmatched junction bases numbered 1, after V lost 0 bases and J lost 3 bases. CDR1 and CDR2 from the germline V gene are ENHRY and SYGVKD. This CDR3 has 15 amino acids.

The rearrangement uses TRBV6-5 and TRBJ2-7; 8 nucleotides match TRBD1. V was pared by 2 bases and J by 4 bases, with 7 bases of the junction left unmatched. CDR3 size: 15 residues. Germline CDR1 and CDR2: MNHEY and SVGAGI. The CDR3 DNA is TGTGCCAGCAGTTACCCCGACAGGGGACAGTACGAGCAGTACTTC. Protein: CASSYPDRGQYEQYF.